This T cell receptor (beta chain) comes out of a study of cytotoxic CD8 clonotypes in ibrutinib-treated CLL. This clone was seen more than once but under ten times. Some clones are missing from TCRdb's copy, which holds only in-frame ones; the method was immunoSEQ multiplex PCR. The sample holds around 310,000 clones, about 80% seen once. Looked up from germline, CDR1 is MNHEY and CDR2 is SMNVEV (reference sequence). The CDR3 runs to 15 residues. V lost 5 bases and J lost 2, with 16 bases in between. The J gene is TRBJ2-7, the V gene TRBV27, with TRBD1 as a possible D gene (5 bases). The receptor comes from a human donor with chronic lymphocytic leukemia. The sequencing here drew on PBMCs, taken before ibrutinib treatment. The CDR3 region has the DNA TGTGCCAGCAGTCCCCGTACAGGAGACCCCTACGAGCAGTACTTC. As protein: CASSPRTGDPYEQYF.